The 14 T cell receptor beta chains given below trace back to one sample, sequenced in a study of blood T cells in healthy people across ages. Together with a sample-barcoded 5' primer, a J-beta primer mix was included in a second PCR lasting about 7 to 12 cycles. One entry per CDR3 protein, called by TCRdb with MiXCR from the 5' RACE reads. The repertoire holds 650,000 to 1,000,000 distinct CDR3 sequences, with about 34% as singletons. Sample: blood. Source of these receptors: a man aged 18 to 29 in good health.

The V and J genes are TRBV7-2 and TRBJ1-4; D possibly corresponds to TRBD1 (5 bases). V dropped 2 bases and J dropped 8 bases, with 12 bases sitting between them. Germline V gene sequence: CDR1 SGHTA, CDR2 FQGNSA. The CDR3 spans 14 residues. The CDR3 is CASSLQGNREKLFF. The CDR3 DNA follows: TGTGCCAGCAGCTTACAGGGTAATCGAGAAAAACTGTTTTTT.

This clonotype was seen a few times. Germline is not matched at one junction end, which may reflect a read error. The V call is TRBV12-3 or TRBV12-4, the J call TRBJ1-6, with unresolved D. The CDR3 has 14 amino acids. The CDR3 sequence is CASSLETRSSPPHF. Written as DNA, the CDR3 is TGTGCCAGCAGTTTAGAGACAAGAAGTTCACCCCCCCACTTT.

As regards this clonotype: An end of the junction differs from the germline gene, which may be a read error. Written as DNA, the CDR3 is TGTGCCAGTAGCCAAGAGCCGCGCCAGCGTGGTGAAAAACTGTTTTTT. Encoded protein: CASSQEPRQRGEKLFF. The rearrangement uses TRBV4-2 and TRBJ1-4, with D unclear. Germline assignment: CDR1 LGHNA and CDR2 YNFKEQ. CDR3 length: 16 amino acids.

The sample holds many counts of this clonotype. The chain couples TRBV20-1 to TRBJ1-2; 8 positions match TRBD1. The CDR3 loop spans 13 amino acids. In germline, CDR1 is DFQATT, CDR2 SNEGSKA (reference sequence). The V gene end was trimmed by 8 bases and the J gene end by 7 bases; junction bases not matched to a gene: 12. The CDR3 bases are TGCAGTCATAAGGACAGGGACTTCGGTGGCTACACCTTC. It specifies CSHKDRDFGGYTF.

The rearrangement uses TRBV6-2 or TRBV6-3 and TRBJ2-1; possible D gene TRBD2, 5 bases. From germline, CDR1 is MNHEY and CDR2 SVGEGT. The CDR3 contains 15 residues. V was shortened by 1 base and J by 4 bases, with 11 bases between the two germline ends. CDR3 sequence: CASSYYTSPYNEQFF. CDR3 in DNA: TGTGCCAGCAGTTACTATACTAGTCCTTACAATGAGCAGTTCTTC.

This sequence joins TRBV2 and TRBJ2-7, with 8 positions matching TRBD1. The CDR3 runs to 12 residues. In germline, CDR1 is SNHLY, CDR2 FYNNEI. V shed 11 bases, J shed 5 bases, and the junction held 8 bases outside the gene matches. The CDR3, as DNA: TGTGCCTCCGGGGCAGGGGGCAACGAGCAGTACTTC. Encoded protein: CASGAGGNEQYF.

A word on this clonotype: A junction end diverges from the germline sequence, so it may reflect a read error. J is TRBJ1-2 and V is TRBV5-1, with TRBD1 as a possible D gene (5 bases). The CDR3 totals 15 residues. Germline CDR1 SGHRS, CDR2 YFSETQ. CDR3 protein: CAGSQKPAQAHGYTF. CDR3 DNA: TGCGCCGGCAGCCAAAAGCCGGCACAGGCCCATGGCTACACCTTC.

To note about this clonotype: At one end the junction does not follow the germline gene, possibly because of a read error. V and J are TRBV5-1 and TRBJ2-5; 8 nucleotides agree with TRBD2. CDR3 length: 15 residues. Germline lookup yields CDR1 SGHRS and CDR2 YFSETQ. Here the CDR3 reads CASSSSLAAQEAQYF. The CDR3 DNA is TGCGCCAGCAGCTCCTCACTAGCGGCCCAAGAGGCCCAGTACTTC.

This clonotype was detected many times. The V and J genes are TRBV5-6 and TRBJ2-7; D is unclear. The ends were cut back, 0 bases at V and 2 bases at J, with 9 bases in the middle. The CDR3 length is 14 residues. CDR1 is SGHDT and CDR2 is YYEEEE in the germline V gene. The CDR3 nucleotides are TGTGCCAGCAGCTTGGGTGGGCGACCCTACGAGCAGTACTTC. The encoded protein is CASSLGGRPYEQYF.

This clonotype was picked up a small number of times. This chain connects TRBV20-1 to TRBJ2-2, with 7 bases matching TRBD1. Trimming took 6 bases from V and 5 from J; bases not matched to a gene: 3. CDR3 length: 12 amino acids. The germline CDR1 and CDR2 sequences are DFQATT and SNEGSKA (reference sequence). DNA of the CDR3: TGCAGTGCCGCGACAGGGACCGGGGAGCTGTTTTTT. Its translation is CSAATGTGELFF.

V and J are TRBV7-2 and TRBJ2-1; no clear D. Germline V gene lookup returns CDR1 SGHTA and CDR2 FQGNSA. CDR3 length equals 13 residues. V shed 0 bases and J shed 8 bases, with 8 bases lying between them. The DNA of the CDR3 is TGTGCCAGCAGCTTAGCTGGGCCCGATGAGCAGTTCTTC. It encodes CASSLAGPDEQFF.

CDR3 bases: TGCGCCACCTCACCCGACAGTGATCCTATGAACACTGAAGCTTTCTTT. It specifies CATSPDSDPMNTEAFF. The chain has TRBV5-1 and TRBJ1-1, with D possibly TRBD1 on 5 matching bases. Germline CDR1 SGHRS, CDR2 YFSETQ. Trimming took off 9 bases at V and 0 bases at J, with 21 bases between the two ends. CDR3 length equals 16 residues.

To note about this clonotype: A single base separates this from a much larger clone, so it may be a read error. The rearrangement uses TRBV14 and TRBJ2-5; 8 nucleotides agree with TRBD1. The J call may be in error: the DNA end matches TRBJ2-7 better. The CDR3 length is 15 residues. The germline V gene encodes CDR1 SGHDN and CDR2 FVKESK. The CDR3 DNA sequence: TGTGCCGGCAGCCAAAGGACAGGGTTTAGGAACGAGCAGTACTTC. It translates to CAGSQRTGFRNEQYF.

This clonotype was counted between two and nine times. The chain combines TRBV7-2 with TRBJ2-3; 8 bases agree with TRBD1. Germline V gives CDR1 SGHTA, CDR2 FQGNSA. J lost 0 bases, V lost 4 bases, and 6 bases had no gene match. The length of the CDR3 is 16 residues. CDR3 sequence: CASSSRGQGSTDTQYF. The CDR3 DNA is TGTGCCAGCAGCTCCCGCGGACAGGGAAGCACAGATACGCAGTATTTT.